This T cell receptor (beta chain) appears in the sequencing data of a study of blood T cell repertoires in COVID-19. Study-level information: The samples span acute and convalescent COVID-19 from the United States, Italy and Spain.

Per the study methods: Estimation of nucleated cell counts was performed using reference gene primer amplification. Profiled with immunoSEQ multiplex PCR; TCRdb holds only in-frame clones, not every one. V and J calls and clone size are copied from that table; D and trimming were computed from the DNA. The sample includes tens of thousands of clones, around 80% seen only once; the top ten take roughly 15%. The CDR3 length is 16 residues. Germline trimming cut 6 bases from V and 0 bases from J; bases unmatched to any gene: 5. Germline CDR1 reads SNHLY; CDR2 reads FYNNEI. The TCR originated in a woman older than 75 with active or convalescent COVID-19. The chain has TRBV2 and TRBJ2-3; TRBD2 agrees at 11 bases. Material: peripheral blood. DNA of the CDR3: TGTGCCAGCAGAGTACTAGCGGGAGCTAGCACAGATACGCAGTATTTT. It encodes CASRVLAGASTDTQYF.